The T cell receptor beta chain under discussion was sequenced for a study of spatial heterogeneity in lung cancer. Time point of the sample: blood at routine non-recurrence follow-up after resection. Frozen PBMC, nontumor lung or tumor provided whole RNA, which was sequenced unsorted. This clonotype came up a few times. TCRdb re-analysed the 5' RACE reads in MiXCR, keeping a single row per CDR3 protein. The repertoire consists of under 150,000 distinct CDR3 sequences, with more than 9% occurring once and the leading ten covering 16%. Germline V gives CDR1 GTSNPN, CDR2 SVGIG (reference sequence). There are 13 residues in the CDR3. Trimming left V 6 bases short and J 1 base short, with 13 bases between.

The receptor's source is a male donor with early-stage non-small cell lung cancer. The V and J genes are TRBV30 and TRBJ2-7; D remains unclear. The sample in question was PBMCs, obtained at follow-up. CDR3 coding DNA: TGTGCCTGCCCCGGCCGGAAATCCTACGAGCAGTACTTC. It specifies CACPGRKSYEQYF.